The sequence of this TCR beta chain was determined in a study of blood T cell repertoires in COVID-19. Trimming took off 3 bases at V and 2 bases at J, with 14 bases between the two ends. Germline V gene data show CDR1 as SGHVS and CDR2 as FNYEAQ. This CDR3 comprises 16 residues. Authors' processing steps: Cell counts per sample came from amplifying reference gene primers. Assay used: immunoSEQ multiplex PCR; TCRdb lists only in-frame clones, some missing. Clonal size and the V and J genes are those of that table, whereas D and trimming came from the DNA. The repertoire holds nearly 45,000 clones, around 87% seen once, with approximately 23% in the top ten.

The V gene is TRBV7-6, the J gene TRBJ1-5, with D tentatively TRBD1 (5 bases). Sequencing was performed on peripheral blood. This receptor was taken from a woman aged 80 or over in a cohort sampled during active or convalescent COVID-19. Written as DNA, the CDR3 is TGTGCCAGCAGCTTCTCGGCGGGGGTGGGCAATCAGCCCCAGCATTTT. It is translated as CASSFSAGVGNQPQHF.